Described below is a single T cell receptor (beta chain) sequence and its context. The antigen remains unidentified. These data belong to a study of cytomegalovirus exposure and HLA in healthy donors. General study findings and limits: Per published accounts, TCR beta sequences correctly predicted the HLA-A and HLA-B alleles of most subjects.

The PCR had 60 Vbeta and 13 Jbeta primers. The repertoire was sequenced with immunoSEQ multiplex PCR; TCRdb's copy has only in-frame clones and lacks some. The sample includes under 200,000 clones, about three quarters of them seen just once. With 0 bases removed from V and 5 bases from J, the gap between germline ends came to 8 bases. The CDR3 consists of 13 residues. Germline V lookup: CDR1 SGHDN, CDR2 FVKESK. This receptor was obtained from a woman aged 40 to 50 in good health and CMV-seropositive. The rearrangement uses TRBV14 and TRBJ2-7; D remains unclear. Sequences were obtained from PBMCs. This CDR3 reads CASSQDLFDEQYF. The CDR3 nucleotides read TGTGCCAGCAGCCAAGACCTTTTTGACGAGCAGTACTTC.